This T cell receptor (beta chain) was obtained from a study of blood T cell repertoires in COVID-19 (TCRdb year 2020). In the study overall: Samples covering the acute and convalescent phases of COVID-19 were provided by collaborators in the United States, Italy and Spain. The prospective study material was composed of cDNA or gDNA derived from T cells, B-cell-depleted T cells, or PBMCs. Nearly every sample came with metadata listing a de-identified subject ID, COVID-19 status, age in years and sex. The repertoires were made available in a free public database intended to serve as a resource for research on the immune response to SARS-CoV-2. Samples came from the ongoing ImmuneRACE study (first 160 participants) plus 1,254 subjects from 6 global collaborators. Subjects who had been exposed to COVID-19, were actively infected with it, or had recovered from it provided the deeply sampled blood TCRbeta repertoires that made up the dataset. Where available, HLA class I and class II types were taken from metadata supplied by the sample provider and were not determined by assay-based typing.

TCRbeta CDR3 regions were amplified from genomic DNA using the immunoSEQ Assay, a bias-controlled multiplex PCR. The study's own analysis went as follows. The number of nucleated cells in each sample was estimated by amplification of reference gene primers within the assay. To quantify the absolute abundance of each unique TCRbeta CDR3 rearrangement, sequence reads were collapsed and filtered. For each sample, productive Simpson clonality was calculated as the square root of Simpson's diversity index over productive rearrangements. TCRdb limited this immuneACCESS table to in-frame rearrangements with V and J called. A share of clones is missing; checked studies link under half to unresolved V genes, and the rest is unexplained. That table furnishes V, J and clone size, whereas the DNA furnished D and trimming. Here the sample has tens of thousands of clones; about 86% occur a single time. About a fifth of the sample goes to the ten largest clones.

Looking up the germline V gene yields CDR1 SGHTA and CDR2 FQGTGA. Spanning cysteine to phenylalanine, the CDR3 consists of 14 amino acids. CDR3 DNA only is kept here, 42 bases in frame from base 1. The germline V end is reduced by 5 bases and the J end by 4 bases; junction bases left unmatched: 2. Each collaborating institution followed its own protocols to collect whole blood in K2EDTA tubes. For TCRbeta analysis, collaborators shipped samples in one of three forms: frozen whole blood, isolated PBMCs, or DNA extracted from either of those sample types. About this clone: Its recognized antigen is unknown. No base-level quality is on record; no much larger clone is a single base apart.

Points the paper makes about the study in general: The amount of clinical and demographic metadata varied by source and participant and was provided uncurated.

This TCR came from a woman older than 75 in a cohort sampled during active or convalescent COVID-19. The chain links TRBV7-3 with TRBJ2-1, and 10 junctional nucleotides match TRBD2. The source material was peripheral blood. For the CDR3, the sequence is CASSTSGTYNEQFF. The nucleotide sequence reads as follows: TGTGCCAGCAGCACTAGCGGGACTTACAATGAGCAGTTCTTC.